This T cell receptor beta chain was sequenced in a study of T cells in Graves' hyperthyroidism and ophthalmopathy. This CDR3 spans 15 amino acids. With V trimmed by 3 bases and J by 8 bases, 9 bases remained unmatched. RNA transcripts provided the source from which TCR beta CDR3 regions were amplified. A set of HTBI primers served as the primers for a first-round RT-PCR of the TCR CDR3. TCRdb re-called the multiplex PCR reads through MiXCR, storing one row per CDR3 protein. The sample includes about 99,000 distinct CDR3 sequences, over 45% of them seen just once. Details on this clonotype: A much larger clone differs by one base, so this may be a read error.

Each patient was aged 18 to 65 and had newly diagnosed hyperthyroidism of under 2 months' duration. Exclusion followed for patients with uncontrolled infection, other autoimmune disease, pregnancy or lactation. V gene TRBV12-3 or TRBV12-4 combines with J gene TRBJ1-4; the match to TRBD1 covers 7 bases. The sequence derives from a man between 35 and 55 years old with Graves' hyperthyroidism. The sequencing input was blood. In DNA, the CDR3 is TGTGCCAGCAGTTTCACGACAGGGCGAGACGAAAAACTGTTTTTT. Its translation: CASSFTTGRDEKLFF.